Each of the 12 T cell receptor beta chains below was sequenced from the same sample in a study of technical replicates of blood from a handful of donors. TCRdb keeps only in-frame clones here, not all; method: immunoSEQ multiplex PCR. The sample includes tens of thousands of clones, 91% of them seen just once. What was sequenced was T cells isolated from PBMCs. These receptors were collected from a human donor in good health.

This chain links TRBV6-4 with TRBJ2-2, with D possibly matching TRBD2 (6 bases). CDR1 MRHNA and CDR2 SNTAGT come from the germline V gene. There are 13 residues in the CDR3. Trimming left V 3 bases short and J 4 bases short, with 6 bases between. The CDR3 nucleotides read TGTGCCAGCAGTGAGACTAGCACCGGGGAGCTGTTTTTT. Its translation is CASSETSTGELFF.

The chain is built from TRBV7-2 and TRBJ1-5; D may be TRBD1 (5 bases). V shed 5 bases and J shed 5 bases, with 19 bases lying between them. The CDR3 is 16 amino acids. The germline V gene has CDR1 SGHTA and CDR2 FQGNSA. In DNA, the CDR3 is TGTGCCAGCAGCCCAGACCCAGGGTGGGGTTATCAGCCCCAGCATTTT. As protein: CASSPDPGWGYQPQHF.

The chain joins TRBV9 to TRBJ2-2, with D hard to call. The V gene's germline CDR1 is SGDLS and CDR2 YYNGEE. The CDR3 runs to 15 residues. V dropped 0 bases and J dropped 3 bases, with 9 bases sitting between them. The CDR3 DNA follows: TGTGCCAGCAGCGTAGAACAGATTTACACCGGGGAGCTGTTTTTT. Residues: CASSVEQIYTGELFF.

The V and J genes are TRBV6-6 and TRBJ2-7, with 7 bases identical to TRBD1. Germline lookup yields CDR1 MNHNY and CDR2 SVGAGI (reference sequence). With V trimmed by 0 bases and J by 6 bases, 8 bases remained unmatched. This CDR3 comprises 15 residues. CDR3 in amino acids: CASSYSRQGASEQYF. CDR3 coding DNA: TGTGCCAGCAGTTACTCACGACAGGGAGCCTCCGAGCAGTACTTC.

The chain employs TRBV5-1 and TRBJ2-1; tentatively, D is TRBD2 (6 bases). Germline V gene sequence: CDR1 SGHRS, CDR2 YFSETQ. Trimming stripped 0 bases from V and 0 bases from J, with 13 bases between. CDR3 length equals 17 residues. The CDR3 DNA is TGCGCCAGCAGCTTGGCTTCCGGGAGTGGCTCCTACAATGAGCAGTTCTTC. Its protein is CASSLASGSGSYNEQFF.

J is TRBJ1-5 and V is TRBV30, with D unresolved. The CDR3 runs to 13 residues. Germline CDR1 is GTSNPN and CDR2 is SVGIG (reference sequence). V lost 5 bases to trimming and J lost 5 bases, with 13 bases between them. In DNA form, the CDR3 reads TGTGCCTGGCAGGCTCTAAGTGATCAGCCCCAGCATTTT. Translation gives CAWQALSDQPQHF.

V is TRBV28 and J is TRBJ2-6; 9 bases fit TRBD1. Germline V gene lookup returns CDR1 MDHEN and CDR2 SYDVKM. The length of the CDR3 is 17 residues. The junction had 6 bases not matched to a gene; V was cut back by 5 bases and J by 1 base. Written as DNA, the CDR3 is TGTGCCAGCAGTAAGCCCGGGACAGGGTCTGGGGCCAACGTCCTGACTTTC. This gives the protein CASSKPGTGSGANVLTF.

The chain joins TRBV5-1 to TRBJ2-1; 11 bases are shared with TRBD1. The CDR3 length is 15 residues. In germline, CDR1 is SGHRS, CDR2 YFSETQ. V dropped 0 bases and J dropped 8; count of bases not matched to a gene: 4. In DNA, the CDR3 is TGCGCCAGCAGCTTGGAGGACAGGGGGCGAGATGAGCAGTTCTTC. Amino acid sequence: CASSLEDRGRDEQFF.

V usage is TRBV11-1 and J usage is TRBJ2-2; D perhaps matches TRBD2 (5 bases). V dropped 1 base and J dropped 6 bases, with 9 bases sitting between them. The CDR3 is 14 amino acids. CDR1 is SGHAT and CDR2 is FQDESV in the germline V gene (reference sequence). For the CDR3, the DNA is TGTGCCAGCAGCTTAGGACTTAGCGCCGGGGAGCTGTTTTTT. Its protein product is CASSLGLSAGELFF.

The genes are TRBV7-6 and TRBJ1-2; D is uncertain. The V end lost 3 bases, the J end lost 2 bases, and 4 bases lay between the germline ends. There are 12 residues in the CDR3. From germline, CDR1 is SGHVS and CDR2 FNYEAQ. CDR3 sequence (DNA): TGTGCCAGCAGCTTTATAAACTATGGCTACACCTTC. Residues: CASSFINYGYTF.

CDR3 bases: TGTGCCAGCAGTTTCTCTCGTAGCCGAAGCTCCTACGAGCAGTACTTC. Protein sequence: CASSFSRSRSSYEQYF. V and J are TRBV28 and TRBJ2-7; unclear D gene. Germline V CDR1 and CDR2: MDHEN, SYDVKM. This CDR3 has 16 residues. The ends were cut back, 3 bases at V and 0 bases at J, with 15 bases in the middle.

The chain combines TRBV7-6 with TRBJ2-5, with D maybe TRBD2 (6 bases). From germline, CDR1 is SGHVS and CDR2 FNYEAQ. The CDR3 has 16 amino acids. Trimming left V 6 bases short and J 3 bases short, with 20 bases between. For the CDR3, the DNA is TGTGCCAGCAGACTAACGTGGCGGGGATTAAAAGAGACCCAGTACTTC. It translates to CASRLTWRGLKETQYF. The variable domain in full, completed from reference TRBV7-6 and TRBJ2-5, reads GAGVSQSPRYKVTKRGQDVALRCDPISGHVSLYWYRQALGQGPEFLTYFNYEAQQDKSGLPNDRFSAERPEGSISTLTIQRTEQRDSAMYRCASRLTWRGLKETQYFGPGTRLLVL.